This entry concerns a single T cell receptor (beta chain). The antigen remains undetermined. RNA in its total form was extracted from whole blood, and T cells were not sorted. These data originate in a study of monozygotic twins with inflammatory bowel disease. The study, taken as a whole, reports: Patients got different immunosuppressive treatments, which may have made their repertoires more variable. Versus healthy twins, IBD patients showed fewer clonotypes shared with others, especially with disease activity.

Both the TCRalpha cDNA and the TCRbeta cDNA were taken through two nested PCRs, lasting about 15 and 9 cycles. TCRdb re-called the 5' RACE reads and shows each CDR3 protein once, DNA omitted. The sample shows about 160,000 distinct CDR3 sequences, and roughly 2.3% sits with its ten largest clones. Germline CDR1 reads SGDLS; CDR2 reads YYNGEE. There are 15 residues in the CDR3. Sequencing input: blood. The chain carries TRBV9 and TRBJ2-3. This TCR was recovered from a human donor with ulcerative colitis or Crohn's disease, or a healthy co-twin of an affected twin (not recorded which). The CDR3 region is CASSVAPISTDTQYF.